The clone carrying this TCR beta chain came up a few times. Its antigen remains unidentified. CDR1 MGHDK and CDR2 SYGVNS come from the germline V gene. The CDR3 totals 14 residues. V lost 4 bases to trimming and J lost 6 bases, with 12 bases between them. These data come from a study of Ad26.COV2.S vaccination and SARS-CoV-2 variants. Regarding the study as a whole: Measures of TCR breadth and depth may have fallen short of total T cell responses.

The protocol was immunoSEQ multiplex PCR, while the TCRdb copy is restricted to in-frame clones and leaves out a portion. The sample comprises fewer than 500,000 clones, around 90% of which are singletons, and roughly 3.9% rests with the top ten. Treatment described: 15 to 20 received Ad26.COV2.S at low or high dose, single or two shots; about 5 received placebo; per-sample allocation not given. The samples date from day 63 after the first vaccine or placebo injection. This TCR derives from a person between 18 and 65 years old who received the Ad26.COV2.S COVID-19 vaccine or a placebo. The chain employs TRBV25-1 and TRBJ2-2, with D tentatively TRBD1 or TRBD2 (5 bases each). The material was peripheral blood, obtained in a trial of Ad26.COV2.S vaccine versus placebo. CDR3 sequence reads: CASSGDPGPGELFF. Written as DNA, the CDR3 is TGTGCCAGCAGTGGGGACCCCGGTCCCGGGGAGCTGTTTTTT. The full variable domain, rest sourced from reference TRBV25-1 and TRBJ2-2, is EADIYQTPRYLVIGTGKKITLECSQTMGHDKMYWYQQDPGMELHLIHYSYGVNSTEKGDLSSESTVSRIRTEHFPLTLESARPSHTSQYLCASSGDPGPGELFFGEGSRLTVL.